These 27 T cell receptor beta chains originate from one sample sequenced in a study of blood T cell repertoires in COVID-19. Some clones are missing from TCRdb's copy, which holds only in-frame ones; the method was immunoSEQ multiplex PCR. The sample has approximately 190,000 clones; nearly 90% are singletons. Sequencing was carried out using peripheral blood. The receptor set was obtained from a woman between 40 and 50 years old who had recovered from COVID-19.

This chain connects TRBV6-5 to TRBJ1-3; D is possibly TRBD1 (6 bases). This CDR3 has 16 residues. Looked up from germline, CDR1 is MNHEY and CDR2 is SVGAGI. V lost 2 bases, J lost 0 bases, and 11 bases lay in between. In DNA, the CDR3 is TGTGCCAGCAGTTACGGGAACAGGGTCTCTGGAAACACCATATATTTT. Translating gives CASSYGNRVSGNTIYF.

This clone was seen a handful of times. The genes are TRBV4-2 and TRBJ2-7; a weak D match, TRBD2 (5 bases). The CDR3 runs to 13 residues. The V gene's germline CDR1 is LGHNA and CDR2 YNFKEQ. Trimming took off 1 base at V and 12 bases at J, with 16 bases between the two ends. CDR3 protein: CASSQGTSLTRYF. DNA for the CDR3: TGTGCCAGCAGCCAAGGGACTTCCCTTACTCGGTACTTC.

This clone was observed at least ten times. The rearrangement joins TRBV4-1 to TRBJ1-1; tentative D call: TRBD1 (6 bases). The V and J ends lost 0 bases and 8 bases respectively, with 22 bases between them. The CDR3 sequence is 17 residues long. Germline values: CDR1 MGHRA, CDR2 YSYEKL. CDR3 nucleotide sequence: TGCGCCAGCAGCCAAGATCCAGGGTTGGTTCGTGGGACAGAAGCTTTCTTT. It specifies CASSQDPGLVRGTEAFF.

This rearrangement joins TRBV19 to TRBJ2-1; TRBD2 matches 9 bases. CDR1 LNHDA and CDR2 SQIVND come from the germline V gene (reference sequence). V shed 0 bases, J shed 4 bases, and the junction held 4 bases outside the gene matches. This CDR3 region has 16 residues. CDR3 residues: CASSIESGRTYNEQFF. Written as DNA, the CDR3 is TGTGCCAGTAGTATAGAGAGCGGGAGGACGTACAATGAGCAGTTCTTC.

In its sample, this clone was seen a few times. V gene TRBV4-2 combines with J gene TRBJ1-5, with TRBD1 identical over 9 bases. From germline, CDR1 is LGHNA and CDR2 YNFKEQ. The CDR3 covers 18 residues. J gave up 4 bases and V 0 bases, and 10 bases lay outside the gene matches. CDR3 nucleotide sequence: TGTGCCAGCAGCCAAGATCCTTTAGGCGGGACAGGGAATCAGCCCCAGCATTTT. It specifies CASSQDPLGGTGNQPQHF.

The chain links TRBV19 to TRBJ1-3, with TRBD1 identical over 7 bases. The CDR3 contains 16 residues. The V gene's germline CDR1 is LNHDA and CDR2 SQIVND (reference sequence). The junction had 10 bases not matched to a gene; V was cut back by 8 bases and J by 0 bases. CDR3: CASGNGQAISGNTIYF. CDR3 DNA sequence: TGTGCCAGTGGTAATGGACAGGCAATCTCTGGAAACACCATATATTTT.

The V call is TRBV9, the J call TRBJ2-5, with 9 bases aligning to TRBD1. Germline-derived CDR1 and CDR2 are SGDLS and YYNGEE. Trimming took 3 bases from V and 5 from J; bases not matched to a gene: 8. CDR3 length: 15 amino acids. The CDR3, as DNA: TGTGCCAGCAGCGCCGACAGGGGGGGGTTTGAGACCCAGTACTTC. It yields the protein CASSADRGGFETQYF.

The chain uses TRBV19 and TRBJ1-6; D may be TRBD1 (5 bases). The CDR3 extends over 15 amino acids. CDR1 is LNHDA and CDR2 is SQIVND in the germline V gene (reference sequence). Trimming pared 9 bases from V and 7 bases from J, leaving 19 bases between. CDR3 amino acids: CASRTKEGMNSPLHF. CDR3 in DNA: TGTGCCAGCAGAACAAAGGAGGGGATGAATTCACCCCTCCACTTT.

This clone showed up just once. The gene calls are TRBV4-2 and TRBJ2-1; TRBD1 aligns across 7 bases. The CDR3 is made up of 17 amino acids. Germline V gene data show CDR1 as LGHNA and CDR2 as YNFKEQ. Trimming cost V 3 bases and J 2 bases; bases outside gene matches: 10. The CDR3 nucleotides read TGTGCCAGCAGCCAGGTGGCCGCCGGGACAGCCTACAATGAGCAGTTCTTC. This gives the protein CASSQVAAGTAYNEQFF.

This clone was recorded a few times. The chain has TRBV9 and TRBJ2-5; possible D gene TRBD2, 6 bases. The ends were cut back, 1 base at V and 4 bases at J, with 29 bases in the middle. Germline V gene lookup returns CDR1 SGDLS and CDR2 YYNGEE. CDR3 size: 20 residues. The CDR3 DNA sequence: TGTGCCAGCAGCGTATTCTCAACCATGGTGTCGGGAGTTATTGGAGAGACCCAGTACTTC. Its translation is CASSVFSTMVSGVIGETQYF.

This chain joins TRBV19 and TRBJ1-1, with 9 bases aligning to TRBD1. The CDR3 covers 15 residues. Unmatched junction bases numbered 12, after V lost 5 bases and J lost 8 bases. Germline V CDR1 and CDR2: LNHDA, SQIVND (reference sequence). The CDR3 here is CASSVIPQGAPEAFF. Here the CDR3 DNA reads TGTGCCAGTAGTGTGATACCACAGGGGGCCCCCGAAGCTTTCTTT.

The chain recombines TRBV2 with TRBJ2-2, with TRBD1 matching 7 bases. This CDR3 region has 15 residues. V was clipped by 6 bases and J by 5 bases; unmatched bases: 9. Germline V gene lookup returns CDR1 SNHLY and CDR2 FYNNEI. Written as DNA, the CDR3 is TGTGCCAGCAGGAGGGACAGCTTAATGACCGGGGAGCTGTTTTTT. This encodes CASRRDSLMTGELFF.

This sequence joins TRBV11-3 and TRBJ2-1; the D gene is possibly TRBD1 (6 bases). Between the trimmed V and J ends, which lost 2 bases and 6 bases, there was a span of 8 bases. The CDR3 runs to 13 residues. The germline CDR1 and CDR2 sequences are SGHNT and YENEEA. The CDR3 coding sequence is TGTGCCAGCAGCTTAAGAGGGGGCAATGAGCAGTTCTTC. This gives the protein CASSLRGGNEQFF.

The chain recombines TRBV3-1 (or the pseudogene TRBV3-2) with TRBJ2-1; D is possibly TRBD1 (6 bases). The germline V and J ends were trimmed by 4 bases and 3 bases, with 7 bases remaining between them. The germline CDR1 and CDR2 sequences are LGHDT and YNNKEL (reference sequence). The CDR3 runs 13 residues. The chain's CDR3 is CASSPGHYNEQFF. For the CDR3, the DNA is TGTGCCAGCAGCCCGGGACACTACAATGAGCAGTTCTTC.

This chain joins TRBV3-1 (or the pseudogene TRBV3-2) and TRBJ2-7; D is unresolved. The CDR3 has 11 amino acids. The V and J ends lost 4 bases and 3 bases respectively, with 4 bases between them. The germline CDR1 and CDR2 sequences are LGHDT and YNNKEL (reference sequence). CDR3 sequence reads: CASSPNYEQYF. The CDR3 DNA reads as TGTGCCAGCAGCCCAAACTACGAGCAGTACTTC.

J is TRBJ2-1 and V is TRBV28; D is possibly TRBD2 (5 bases). V dropped 8 bases and J dropped 0 bases, with 14 bases sitting between them. Germline V lookup: CDR1 MDHEN, CDR2 SYDVKM. This CDR3 is built from 15 residues. The CDR3 bases are TGTGCCAGCGGTCGAGTGGGGAGCTCCTACAATGAGCAGTTCTTC. The encoded protein is CASGRVGSSYNEQFF.

The genes are TRBV30 and TRBJ1-1, with D possibly matching TRBD1 (5 bases). V lost 2 bases, J lost 8 bases, and 12 bases lay in between. CDR3 size: 12 residues. The germline V gene encodes CDR1 GTSNPN and CDR2 SVGIG (reference sequence). The CDR3 sequence: CAWSRTLNEAFF. The DNA for the CDR3 is TGTGCCTGGAGTCGGACACTTAACGAAGCTTTCTTT.

This chain connects TRBV18 to TRBJ2-2, with D hard to call. This CDR3 is built from 15 residues. Trimming took 2 bases from V and 1 from J, leaving 8 bases between them. The germline V gene has CDR1 KGHSH and CDR2 LQKENI. The CDR3 DNA is TGTGCCAGCTCACCAAGTCGACAGAACACCGGGGAGCTGTTTTTT. This codes for CASSPSRQNTGELFF.

The rearrangement uses TRBV7-2 and TRBJ2-3; D ambiguous. There are 14 residues in the CDR3. Germline CDR1 is SGHTA and CDR2 is FQGNSA. Trimming removed 1 base from V and 5 bases from J, with 10 bases in between. CDR3 DNA sequence: TGTGCCAGCAGCTTAGTATCGACAAGAGATACGCAGTATTTT. Translating it yields CASSLVSTRDTQYF.

This chain joins TRBV4-1 and TRBJ2-3; maybe TRBD2 (5 bases). Trimming cost V 0 bases and J 0 bases, with 7 bases left between them. This CDR3 has 15 residues. In germline, CDR1 is MGHRA, CDR2 YSYEKL. The CDR3 reads CASSQDWTSTDTQYF. Here the CDR3 DNA reads TGCGCCAGCAGCCAAGATTGGACTAGCACAGATACGCAGTATTTT.

V gene TRBV24-1 combines with J gene TRBJ1-2; 9 positions agree with TRBD1. CDR1 is KGHDR, CDR2 SFDVKD, per germline. With 4 bases clipped from V and 6 bases from J, the junction kept 5 bases outside the gene matches. The length of the CDR3 is 14 residues. The CDR3 reads CATSDWGQGHGYTF. DNA of the CDR3: TGTGCCACCAGTGACTGGGGACAGGGCCATGGCTACACCTTC.

This chain uses TRBV5-6 with TRBJ1-3; unclear D gene. Trimming left V 0 bases short and J 3 bases short, with 7 bases between. CDR1 SGHDT and CDR2 YYEEEE come from the germline V gene. The CDR3 extends over 14 amino acids. CDR3 bases: TGTGCCAGCAGCTTGGGTTCGTATGGAAACACCATATATTTT. Amino acids: CASSLGSYGNTIYF. Full variable domain (missing parts from reference TRBV5-6 and TRBJ1-3): DAGVTQSPTHLIKTRGQQVTLRCSPKSGHDTVSWYQQALGQGPQFIFQYYEEEERQRGNFPDRFSGHQFPNYSSELNVNALLLGDSALYLCASSLGSYGNTIYFGEGSWLTVV.

The chain links TRBV6-6 to TRBJ2-7; 7 positions agree with TRBD1. The CDR3 consists of 14 residues. Losses at the gene ends were 8 bases for V and 5 bases for J; bases not matched to a gene: 12. Per germline, CDR1 MNHNY and CDR2 SVGAGI (reference sequence). CDR3 in DNA: TGTGCCAGCTCTGATCCAGGGGGTCGGAACGAGCAGTACTTC. It translates to CASSDPGGRNEQYF.

The chain employs TRBV27 and TRBJ2-2; a possible D gene is TRBD2 (5 bases). Germline CDR1 MNHEY, CDR2 SMNVEV (reference sequence). Deletions cut 2 bases from V and 7 bases from J, with 8 bases between. The CDR3 loop spans 13 amino acids. The CDR3 nucleotides read TGTGCCAGCAGTTTAACGGGAATCGGGGAGCTGTTTTTT. Protein product: CASSLTGIGELFF.

The CDR3 loop is CAISESTSSGSSYEQYF. The DNA of the CDR3 is TGTGCCATCAGTGAGTCGACGTCTAGCGGGAGCTCCTACGAGCAGTACTTC. J is TRBJ2-7 and V is TRBV10-3; 10 bases fit TRBD2. V trimming: 0 bases; J trimming: 0 bases; junction bases outside the gene matches: 5. The CDR3 has 17 residues. Germline V gene data show CDR1 as ENHRY and CDR2 as SYGVKD.

The chain recombines TRBV7-9 with TRBJ2-7; 11 bases fit TRBD2. In germline, CDR1 is SEHNR, CDR2 FQNEAQ (reference sequence). This CDR3 spans 18 amino acids. Trimming removed 5 bases from V and 4 bases from J; junction bases left unmatched: 16. The CDR3 bases are TGTGCCAGCAGCCCTACCGAGTTAACTAGCGGGAGTGCATACGAGCAGTACTTC. This encodes CASSPTELTSGSAYEQYF.

Turning to this clone: Other DNA sequences within the sample encode an identical CDR3. The V gene is TRBV5-1, the J gene TRBJ1-6; 8 nucleotides match TRBD1. With V trimmed by 4 bases and J by 6 bases, 3 bases remained unmatched. Germline values: CDR1 SGHRS, CDR2 YFSETQ. The CDR3 loop spans 14 amino acids. CDR3 protein: CASSGQGSNSPLHF. CDR3 nucleotide sequence: TGCGCCAGCAGCGGACAGGGTAGTAATTCACCCCTCCACTTT. Using reference TRBV5-1 and TRBJ1-6 for the parts outside the CDR3, the full variable domain is KAGVTQTPRYLIKTRGQQVTLSCSPISGHRSVSWYQQTPGQGLQFLFEYFSETQRNKGNFPGRFSGRQFSNSRSEMNVSTLELGDSALYLCASSGQGSNSPLHFGNGTRLTVT.